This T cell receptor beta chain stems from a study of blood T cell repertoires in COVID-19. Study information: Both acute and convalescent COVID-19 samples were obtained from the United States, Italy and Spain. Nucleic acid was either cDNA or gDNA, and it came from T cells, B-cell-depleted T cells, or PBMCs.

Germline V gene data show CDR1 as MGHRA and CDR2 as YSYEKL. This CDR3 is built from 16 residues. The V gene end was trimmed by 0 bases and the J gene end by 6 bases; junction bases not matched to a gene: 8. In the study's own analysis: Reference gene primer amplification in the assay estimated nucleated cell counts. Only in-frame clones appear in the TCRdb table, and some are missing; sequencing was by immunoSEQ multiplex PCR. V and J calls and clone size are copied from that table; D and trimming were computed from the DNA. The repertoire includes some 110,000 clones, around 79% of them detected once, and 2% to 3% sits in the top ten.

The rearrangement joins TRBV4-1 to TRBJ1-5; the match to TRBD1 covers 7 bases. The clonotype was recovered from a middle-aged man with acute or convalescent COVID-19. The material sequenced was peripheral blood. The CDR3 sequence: CASSQDAGQLIQPQHF. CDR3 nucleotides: TGCGCCAGCAGCCAAGATGCGGGACAGCTTATTCAGCCCCAGCATTTT.